These 5 T cell receptor beta chains were sequenced from one sample in a study of T cell responses to AZD1222 COVID-19 vaccine. Measured with immunoSEQ multiplex PCR; TCRdb has only the in-frame clones, and not every one. Found here are 100,000 to 140,000 clones, about nine tenths of them singletons; the top ten hold around 4.4%. The material was peripheral blood, obtained on day 0 of AZD1222 vaccination. The source is an adult in good health.

The genes are TRBV6-5 and TRBJ2-7; 9 bases are shared with TRBD2. Germline V gene lookup returns CDR1 MNHEY and CDR2 SVGAGI. Trimming at V came to 6 bases and at J to 0 bases, leaving 6 bases not matched to a gene. This CDR3 region has 15 residues. CDR3 nucleotide sequence: TGTGCCAGCAGAAGACCGACTAGCGGCTCCTACGAGCAGTACTTC. It encodes CASRRPTSGSYEQYF.

The J gene is TRBJ2-1, the V gene TRBV4-1, with D perhaps TRBD1 or TRBD2 (5 bases each). Germline CDR1 reads MGHRA; CDR2 reads YSYEKL. Trimming shortened V by 3 bases and J by 1 base, and 13 bases separated the two germline ends. The CDR3 runs 16 residues. In nucleotides, the CDR3 is TGCGCCAGCAGCCAGACCGGGACCCGATCCTACAATGAGCAGTTCTTC. Translation: CASSQTGTRSYNEQFF.

The rearrangement links TRBV6-2 or TRBV6-3 to TRBJ2-6, with D unclear. CDR1 is MNHEY, CDR2 SVGEGT, per germline. The V end lost 0 bases, the J end lost 0 bases, and 3 bases lay between the germline ends. The length of the CDR3 is 15 residues. DNA of the CDR3: TGTGCCAGCAGTTACTCCCTCTCTGGGGCCAACGTCCTGACTTTC. Its translation is CASSYSLSGANVLTF.

V gene TRBV11-2 combines with J gene TRBJ2-7; the match to TRBD2 covers 7 bases. CDR3 length: 14 amino acids. V lost 5 bases and J lost 9; bases outside the gene matches: 13. The germline V gene encodes CDR1 SGHAT and CDR2 FQNNGV. This CDR3 reads CASSPTSAAAAQYF. Here the CDR3 DNA reads TGTGCCAGCAGCCCCACTAGCGCTGCCGCGGCGCAGTACTTC.

V and J are TRBV11-3 and TRBJ2-5, with D perhaps matching TRBD1 or TRBD2 (5 bases each). CDR1 and CDR2 from the germline V gene are SGHNT and YENEEA. Trimming pared 4 bases from V and 0 bases from J, leaving 18 bases between. This CDR3 spans 17 amino acids. CDR3 in amino acids: CASSSPVGVGYQETQYF. The CDR3 nucleotides read TGTGCCAGCAGCTCCCCGGTGGGGGTGGGATACCAAGAGACCCAGTACTTC.